What follows are 28 T cell receptor beta chains derived from one specimen sequenced in a study of T cells in Graves' hyperthyroidism and ophthalmopathy. Amplification targeted TCR beta CDR3 regions from RNA transcripts. Primed by the HTBI set, a first-round RT-PCR was run on the TCR CDR3. TCRdb reanalysed the multiplex PCR reads using MiXCR and keeps one entry per CDR3 protein. The sample carries about 130,000 distinct CDR3 sequences, roughly 23% recorded once. Sequences were obtained from blood. The receptors originated from a woman in her 50s with Graves' hyperthyroidism that later progressed to Graves' ophthalmopathy.

The chain couples TRBV29-1 to TRBJ2-2; TRBD2 matches 12 bases. Germline V gene lookup returns CDR1 SQVTM and CDR2 ANQGSEA. The CDR3 spans 13 residues. V dropped 6 bases and J dropped 5; count of bases not matched to a gene: 1. CDR3 loop: CSVGLAGTGELFF. The CDR3 nucleotides read TGCAGCGTAGGACTAGCGGGAACCGGGGAGCTGTTTTTT.

Points on this clonotype: Just one base apart from a much larger clone, this may be a read error. The chain uses TRBV27 and TRBJ1-5; unclear D gene. From germline, CDR1 is MNHEY and CDR2 SMNVEV (reference sequence). The ends were cut back, 5 bases at V and 3 bases at J, with 8 bases in the middle. This CDR3 is built from 13 residues. CDR3 DNA: TGTGCCAGCAGTGGTCAGTTCAATCAGCCCCAGCATTTT. Translating gives CASSGQFNQPQHF.

This clonotype was detected only a few times. A clone one base away is much larger, so this may be a read error. The chain uses TRBV7-2 and TRBJ2-1; D may be TRBD2 (6 bases). Germline CDR1 SGHTA, CDR2 FQGNSA. V gave up 1 base and J gave up 5 bases, with 9 bases separating them. The length of the CDR3 is 14 residues. In DNA, the CDR3 is TGTGCCAGCAGCTTAGGCGGGACCCACAATGAGCAGTTCTTC. Its protein is CASSLGGTHNEQFF.

This rearrangement joins TRBV12-3 or TRBV12-4 to TRBJ1-1, with unresolved D. The CDR3 spans 14 residues. Trimming removed 3 bases at V and 0 bases at J, with 8 bases between. CDR3 sequence reads: CASSFLGLNTEAFF. The CDR3 DNA follows: TGTGCCAGCAGTTTTCTAGGGTTGAACACTGAAGCTTTCTTT.

This sequence joins TRBV7-9 and TRBJ1-2; D gene ambiguous. V lost 5 bases and J lost 8, with 18 bases in between. The CDR3 runs to 14 residues. Germline-derived CDR1 and CDR2 are SEHNR and FQNEAQ (reference sequence). The CDR3 reads CASSRSEPLWGYTF. The CDR3 region has the DNA TGTGCCAGCAGCCGGTCCGAACCCCTATGGGGCTACACCTTC.

This clonotype has at least ten counts. The CDR3 loop reads CASSPDSPNHGYTF. CDR3 bases: TGCGCCAGCAGCCCGGACAGTCCCAACCATGGCTACACCTTC. The chain recombines TRBV4-1 with TRBJ1-2; the D gene is possibly TRBD1 (6 bases). CDR1 and CDR2 from the germline V gene are MGHRA and YSYEKL. The CDR3 has 14 residues. Trimming left V 4 bases short and J 6 bases short, with 15 bases between.

Turning to this clonotype: A much larger clone sits a single nucleotide away, making a read error possible. The chain carries TRBV28 and TRBJ1-5; D remains unclear. CDR1 MDHEN and CDR2 SYDVKM come from the germline V gene. The ends were cut back, 5 bases at V and 0 bases at J, with 8 bases in the middle. The length of the CDR3 is 14 residues. The CDR3 DNA is TGTGCCAGCAGTGAAACCAGTAGCAATCAGCCCCAGCATTTT. Translation gives CASSETSSNQPQHF.

In this sample, this clonotype turned up many times. V and J are TRBV27 and TRBJ2-1; the D gene is possibly TRBD1 (6 bases). Germline CDR1 and CDR2: MNHEY and SMNVEV (reference sequence). V was shortened by 6 bases and J by 3 bases, with 12 bases between the two germline ends. This CDR3 spans 14 amino acids. The CDR3 reads CASRVRGGYNEQFF. DNA of the CDR3: TGTGCCAGCAGGGTAAGAGGGGGCTACAATGAGCAGTTCTTC.

As concerns this clonotype: A single base separates this from a much larger clone, so it may be a read error. The chain joins TRBV6-5 to TRBJ2-1, with 8 bases lining up with TRBD2. Trimming cost V 4 bases and J 5 bases; bases outside gene matches: 4. Germline-derived CDR1 and CDR2 are MNHEY and SVGAGI. This CDR3 comprises 14 residues. The CDR3 DNA is TGTGCCAGCAGTTCGGCGGGGGGTAACAATGAGCAGTTCTTC. It codes for CASSSAGGNNEQFF.

This clonotype showed up many times. V gene TRBV28 combines with J gene TRBJ2-5, with a possible D match to TRBD2 (6 bases). The V and J ends lost 4 bases and 4 bases respectively, with 13 bases between them. CDR1 and CDR2 (germline): MDHEN, SYDVKM. This CDR3 spans 14 amino acids. The DNA of the CDR3 is TGTGCCAGCAGTTCTCTGGCGGGACGAGAGACCCAGTACTTC. This sequence encodes CASSSLAGRETQYF.

The rearrangement uses TRBV10-3 and TRBJ2-5; 9 positions agree with TRBD2. The CDR3 contains 16 residues. V lost 2 bases to trimming and J lost 5 bases; unmatched junction nucleotides: 9. CDR1 and CDR2 from the germline V gene are ENHRY and SYGVKD. In nucleotides, the CDR3 is TGTGCCATCAGTGAGGTCTGGCGGGAGGGCCGGGAGACCCAGTACTTC. This codes for CAISEVWREGRETQYF.

This clonotype was recorded a few times. The chain uses TRBV7-9 and TRBJ2-1; unclear D gene. CDR1 is SEHNR, CDR2 FQNEAQ, per germline (reference sequence). The CDR3 extends over 15 amino acids. V lost 0 bases and J 7 bases, leaving 13 bases between the germline ends. The CDR3 nucleotides are TGTGCCAGCAGCTTAGCTAGTCGACCAAGGAATGAGCAGTTCTTC. It yields the protein CASSLASRPRNEQFF.

This clonotype has more than one count but fewer than ten. CDR3 residues: CASSSRRELTDTQYF. CDR3 DNA: TGTGCCAGCAGTTCCCGGCGGGAGCTCACAGATACGCAGTATTTT. This chain connects TRBV28 to TRBJ2-3, with 7 bases fitting TRBD2. The V segment lost 4 bases and the J segment 2 bases; nucleotides outside the gene matches: 6. The CDR3 spans 15 residues. CDR1 is MDHEN and CDR2 is SYDVKM in the germline V gene.

Ten or more counts support this clonotype. The rearrangement links TRBV18 to TRBJ2-7, with D hard to call. This CDR3 comprises 12 residues. The germline gives CDR1 KGHSH, CDR2 LQKENI. The V and J ends lost 6 bases and 0 bases respectively, with 6 bases between them. The CDR3 DNA follows: TGTGCCAGCTCGGGCAGCTCCTACGAGCAGTACTTC. Translation gives CASSGSSYEQYF.

The chain is built from TRBV28 and TRBJ2-5; 7 nucleotides line up with TRBD2. V trimming: 7 bases; J trimming: 4 bases; junction bases outside the gene matches: 6. The CDR3 consists of 13 residues. CDR1 is MDHEN and CDR2 is SYDVKM in the germline V gene. The CDR3 region has the DNA TGTGCCAGCACCCCTTCGGGGGGAGAGACCCAGTACTTC. Its protein is CASTPSGGETQYF.

This clonotype was picked up many times. V is TRBV6-1 and J is TRBJ2-7; 9 positions agree with TRBD1. This CDR3 is 14 amino acids long. Germline assignment: CDR1 MNHNS and CDR2 SASEGT. J was trimmed by 5 bases and V by 8 bases; bases with no gene match: 10. The CDR3 nucleotides are TGTGCCAGCCGCGGGACAGGGCTTAGTCACGAGCAGTACTTC. Its translation is CASRGTGLSHEQYF.

This clonotype was counted only a few times. The DNA of the CDR3 is TGTGCCAGCAGCCCTACGGGCAGGGGGCCCCTCTATGGCTACACCTTC. It is translated as CASSPTGRGPLYGYTF. This chain uses TRBV6-2 or TRBV6-3 with TRBJ1-2; the match to TRBD1 covers 8 bases. CDR1 is MNHEY and CDR2 is SVGEGT in the germline V gene. Germline trimming cut 6 bases from V and 4 bases from J; bases unmatched to any gene: 13. The CDR3 totals 16 residues.

The sample holds many counts of this clonotype. CDR3 coding DNA: TGTGCCAGCAGCTTAAAGGGGAATCAGCCCCAGCATTTT. Protein product: CASSLKGNQPQHF. The rearrangement joins TRBV7-2 to TRBJ1-5, with D possibly TRBD1 on 5 matching bases. This CDR3 region has 13 residues. V was clipped by 2 bases and J by 4 bases, with 6 bases between them. CDR1 is SGHTA, CDR2 FQGNSA, per germline.

At least ten counts were recorded for this clonotype. The DNA for the CDR3 is TGTGCCAGCAGCCAGAGGAGTCGTGAGCAGTATTTT. Its translation is CASSQRSREQYF. The chain couples TRBV3-1 to TRBJ2-3, with D hard to call. Germline-derived CDR1 and CDR2 are LGHDT and YNNKEL (reference sequence). V dropped 3 bases and J dropped 11 bases, with 12 bases sitting between them. This CDR3 has 12 amino acids.

The chain employs TRBV11-1 and TRBJ1-6, with TRBD1 as a possible D gene (5 bases). V lost 7 bases to trimming and J lost 7 bases, with 17 bases between them. CDR3 length: 15 amino acids. From germline, CDR1 is SGHAT and CDR2 FQDESV (reference sequence). The CDR3 sequence: CASTRGQGGNSPLHF. CDR3 DNA: TGTGCCAGCACCAGAGGGCAGGGCGGCAATTCACCCCTCCACTTT.

This clonotype showed up just a few times. The chain is built from TRBV6-1 and TRBJ2-4, with D perhaps assigned TRBD1 or TRBD2 (6 bases each). Germline V gene sequence: CDR1 MNHNS, CDR2 SASEGT. This CDR3 has 14 residues. V lost 4 bases and J 7 bases, leaving 14 bases between the germline ends. The CDR3 DNA reads as TGTGCCAGCAGTGGAGGGGGGAGTTGGAACATTCAGTACTTC. Translation: CASSGGGSWNIQYF.

This clonotype showed up many times. The chain links TRBV6-1 to TRBJ2-1; TRBD1 might be the D (5 bases). Trimming left V 8 bases short and J 7 bases short, with 24 bases between. The CDR3 loop spans 16 amino acids. Germline values: CDR1 MNHNS, CDR2 SASEGT. This chain's CDR3 is CASDETRRARANEQFF. The CDR3 DNA sequence: TGTGCCAGCGACGAGACCAGAAGGGCCAGGGCGAATGAGCAGTTCTTC.

This chain links TRBV27 with TRBJ1-2; 9 bases map to TRBD1. CDR1 and CDR2 (germline): MNHEY, SMNVEV (reference sequence). This CDR3 has 14 residues. Trimming at V came to 5 bases and at J to 8 bases, leaving 9 bases not matched to a gene. In DNA form, the CDR3 reads TGTGCCAGCAGTATGACAGGGGGGAAAAAGGGCTACACCTTC. Translation: CASSMTGGKKGYTF.

This clonotype was found many times. CDR3 in amino acids: CASGQTGTGNTIYF. DNA of the CDR3: TGTGCCAGCGGTCAGACAGGAACTGGAAACACCATATATTTT. This sequence joins TRBV6-1 and TRBJ1-3; tentatively, D is TRBD1 (6 bases). CDR3 length: 14 residues. V lost 8 bases, J lost 2 bases, and 13 bases lay in between. The germline CDR1 and CDR2 sequences are MNHNS and SASEGT.

This clonotype has at least ten counts. Here the CDR3 DNA reads TGTGCCATCAGCAAGGCCGGGTACGAGCAGTACTTC. Its translation is CAISKAGYEQYF. This sequence joins TRBV10-3 and TRBJ2-7; D is unclear. Trimming shortened V by 6 bases and J by 4 bases, and 10 bases separated the two germline ends. The CDR3 covers 12 residues. CDR1 and CDR2 (germline): ENHRY, SYGVKD.

This clonotype was seen many times. V gene TRBV20-1 combines with J gene TRBJ1-1; D remains ambiguous. Trimming pared 5 bases from V and 4 bases from J, leaving 17 bases between. From germline, CDR1 is DFQATT and CDR2 SNEGSKA (reference sequence). This CDR3 spans 14 amino acids. This chain's CDR3 is CSASKIAGRTEAFF. CDR3 nucleotides: TGCAGTGCTTCCAAAATTGCGGGCCGCACTGAAGCTTTCTTT.

This clonotype was seen only a few times. The J gene is TRBJ2-1, the V gene TRBV4-1; D call uncertain. This CDR3 is built from 12 residues. The V end lost 4 bases, the J end lost 8 bases, and 9 bases lay between the germline ends. Per the germline V gene, CDR1 is MGHRA and CDR2 is YSYEKL. The CDR3 nucleotides read TGCGCCAGCAGCCGCCCCACGGATGAGCAGTTCTTC. Translated: CASSRPTDEQFF.

The chain couples TRBV2 to TRBJ1-6; maybe TRBD1 (5 bases). The CDR3 covers 12 residues. V was shortened by 6 bases and J by 5 bases, with 5 bases between the two germline ends. Germline lookup yields CDR1 SNHLY and CDR2 FYNNEI. CDR3 amino acids: CASRQDNSPLHF. CDR3 nucleotides: TGTGCCAGCAGACAGGATAATTCACCCCTCCACTTT.